Shown below are 18 T cell receptor beta chains from a single sample sequenced in a study of T cells after yellow fever vaccination. One entry per CDR3 protein results from TCRdb running MiXCR on the 5' RACE reads. The sample has about 260,000 distinct CDR3 sequences, roughly 5.2% seen once. Sequences were derived from CD4+ T cells sorted from PBMCs, sampled on the day of the yellow fever booster vaccination. The receptors here all came from a man aged 18 to 30 who received the YFV17D yellow fever vaccine.

This clonotype was counted ten times or more. The J gene is TRBJ2-3, the V gene TRBV12-3 or TRBV12-4; 9 bases agree with TRBD2. The CDR3 consists of 16 residues. V lost 5 bases and J lost 0; bases outside the gene matches: 6. The CDR3 sequence is CASSTHSGGSTDTQYF. CDR3 DNA sequence: TGTGCCAGCAGTACACATAGCGGGGGCAGCACAGATACGCAGTATTTT.

This clonotype appeared a few times. The chain uses TRBV2 and TRBJ1-1, with D possibly matching TRBD1 (5 bases). CDR1 is SNHLY, CDR2 FYNNEI, per germline. CDR3 length: 13 amino acids. Between the trimmed V and J ends, which lost 8 bases and 0 bases, there was a span of 10 bases. CDR3 bases: TGTGCCAGCGGGGGTTCGGTGAACACTGAAGCTTTCTTT. Protein product: CASGGSVNTEAFF.

In its sample, this clonotype was seen many times. The rearrangement uses TRBV2 and TRBJ1-1; D not resolved. Per the germline V gene, CDR1 is SNHLY and CDR2 is FYNNEI. Between the trimmed V and J ends, which lost 6 bases and 6 bases, there was a span of 17 bases. CDR3 length: 14 amino acids. The CDR3 reads CASSEIRVGAEAFF. CDR3 coding DNA: TGTGCCAGCAGCGAGATTAGGGTTGGTGCTGAAGCTTTCTTT.

This clonotype was found a few times. V and J are TRBV7-2 and TRBJ2-7; 8 nucleotides agree with TRBD1. This CDR3 is built from 15 residues. The V and J ends lost 5 bases and 2 bases, in that order; junction bases with no gene match: 8. Germline V gives CDR1 SGHTA, CDR2 FQGNSA. The CDR3 spells CASSPRDRSAYEQYF. DNA for the CDR3: TGTGCCAGCAGCCCCCGGGACAGGTCCGCCTACGAGCAGTACTTC.

The CDR3 sequence: CATTGMVRRGGFYNEQFF. CDR3 nucleotide sequence: TGTGCCACGACGGGGATGGTGCGTCGGGGGGGCTTCTACAATGAGCAGTTCTTC. The chain uses TRBV15 and TRBJ2-1, with 8 nucleotides matching TRBD2. The CDR3 runs 18 residues. With 9 bases clipped from V and 3 bases from J, the junction kept 19 bases outside the gene matches. Per the germline V gene, CDR1 is LNHNV and CDR2 is YYDKDF (reference sequence). Looking up the rest from reference TRBV15 and TRBJ2-1 gives the full variable domain: DAMVIQNPRYQVTQFGKPVTLSCSQTLNHNVMYWYQQKSSQAPKLLFHYYDKDFNNEADTPDNFQSRRPNTSFCFLDIRSPGLGDTAMYLCATTGMVRRGGFYNEQFFGPGTRLTVL.

This clonotype was seen ten or more times. The CDR3 DNA reads as TGTGCCAGCAGGCCGGTCGGTCGGCGGGGGGTCTACAATGAGCAGTTCTTC. It translates to CASRPVGRRGVYNEQFF. The chain employs TRBV11-2 and TRBJ2-1; TRBD2 agrees at 8 bases. Germline values: CDR1 SGHAT, CDR2 FQNNGV. The CDR3 runs to 17 residues. V lost 6 bases to trimming and J lost 3 bases; unmatched junction nucleotides: 13.

The rearrangement links TRBV19 to TRBJ2-3; D unclear. Trimming took off 1 base at V and 2 bases at J, with 10 bases between the two ends. CDR1 LNHDA and CDR2 SQIVND come from the germline V gene (reference sequence). The CDR3 has 15 residues. The CDR3 sequence: CASSIASLPTDTQYF. CDR3 bases: TGTGCCAGTAGTATAGCCTCCCTACCCACAGATACGCAGTATTTT.

This clonotype was observed many times. The V and J genes are TRBV7-2 and TRBJ1-3; 8 bases align to TRBD1. Germline CDR1 is SGHTA and CDR2 is FQGNSA. The CDR3 consists of 14 residues. V trimming: 4 bases; J trimming: 2 bases; junction bases outside the gene matches: 1. The CDR3 region has the DNA TGTGCCAGCAGCTCACAGGGGGCTGGAAACACCATATATTTT. Translated: CASSSQGAGNTIYF. Supplemented by reference TRBV7-2 and TRBJ1-3, the full variable domain reads GAGVSQSPSNKVTEKGKDVELRCDPISGHTALYWYRQSLGQGLEFLIYFQGNSAPDKSGLPSDRFSAERTGGSVSTLTIQRTQQEDSAVYLCASSSQGAGNTIYFGEGSWLTVV.

V gene TRBV12-3 or TRBV12-4 combines with J gene TRBJ1-2; TRBD1 is a possible D gene (6 bases). The CDR3 consists of 14 residues. The germline V and J ends were trimmed by 3 bases and 11 bases, with 19 bases remaining between them. CDR3 DNA sequence: TGTGCCAGCAGTTTTAGATCGGGGGCAAGAGGGTACACCTTC. This encodes CASSFRSGARGYTF.

In this sample, this clonotype turned up a few times. This sequence joins TRBV7-3 and TRBJ1-2; D gene ambiguous. V was pared by 10 bases and J by 7 bases, with 10 bases between. CDR3 length: 10 residues. Per the germline V gene, CDR1 is SGHTA and CDR2 is FQGTGA. CDR3 loop: CATRRSGYTF. The CDR3 region has the DNA TGTGCCACCCGACGGTCTGGCTACACCTTC.

This chain joins TRBV30 and TRBJ1-2; D is perhaps TRBD1 (5 bases). The ends were cut back, 3 bases at V and 7 bases at J, with 21 bases in the middle. The CDR3 is 15 amino acids. CDR1 and CDR2 (germline): GTSNPN, SVGIG (reference sequence). CDR3 protein: CAWSPPGTYGGGYTF. In DNA form, the CDR3 reads TGTGCCTGGAGCCCCCCCGGGACCTACGGGGGTGGCTACACCTTC.

This chain joins TRBV20-1 and TRBJ1-1, with D possibly being TRBD1 (5 bases). The V gene's germline CDR1 is DFQATT and CDR2 SNEGSKA (reference sequence). This CDR3 region has 15 residues. Trimming pared 3 bases from V and 4 bases from J, leaving 18 bases between. As DNA, the CDR3 is TGCAGTGCTAGGCCCCCTCAGGGAGGTGTCACTGAAGCTTTCTTT. This translates into CSARPPQGGVTEAFF.

This clonotype has just a few counts. This rearrangement joins TRBV6-1 to TRBJ1-1; the D is unclear. The CDR3 is 13 amino acids. Germline V CDR1 and CDR2: MNHNS, SASEGT. V was cut by 2 bases and J by 6 bases, with 10 bases left in between. The CDR3 here is CASSENRWAEAFF. The CDR3 DNA is TGTGCCAGCAGTGAAAATAGGTGGGCTGAAGCTTTCTTT.

This clonotype turned up a few times. This rearrangement joins TRBV7-2 to TRBJ2-3, with a weak D call TRBD1 (6 bases). The CDR3 contains 15 residues. V was clipped by 3 bases and J by 2 bases, with 12 bases between them. Germline CDR1 is SGHTA and CDR2 is FQGNSA. The CDR3 coding sequence is TGTGCCAGCAGCTTTGGGTGGGGGCCCACAGATACGCAGTATTTT. Encoded protein: CASSFGWGPTDTQYF.

This clonotype was detected many times. The rearrangement uses TRBV27 and TRBJ2-5; unclear D gene. The CDR3 has 10 amino acids. The germline V gene has CDR1 MNHEY and CDR2 SMNVEV (reference sequence). The V end was cut by 6 bases, the J end by 4 bases, with 3 bases between. The CDR3 loop is CASSPETQYF. CDR3 bases: TGTGCCAGCAGCCCAGAGACCCAGTACTTC.

The V gene is TRBV23-1, the J gene TRBJ2-7; a weak D match, TRBD2 (6 bases). TRBV23-1 is given ORF status, its function remaining uncertain. The CDR3 runs to 11 residues. The V end lost 11 bases, the J end lost 3 bases, and 11 bases lay between the germline ends. As DNA, the CDR3 is TGCGCCGGGGGGTTTGTCTACGAGCAGTACTTC. Residues: CAGGFVYEQYF.

The CDR3 DNA reads TGCGCCATCCAGTCAAGAGGGGCATCTAACAATGAGCAGTTCTTC. Translation gives CAIQSRGASNNEQFF. This chain joins TRBV23-1 and TRBJ2-1; D assignment may be TRBD1 or TRBD2 (5 bases each). TRBV23-1 falls under the ORF class, with uncertain function. The CDR3 loop spans 15 amino acids. V was cut by 10 bases and J by 5 bases, with 21 bases left in between.

This clonotype was seen a handful of times. The rearrangement links TRBV19 to TRBJ2-7, with 8 nucleotides matching TRBD2. The V segment lost 6 bases and the J segment 6 bases; nucleotides outside the gene matches: 10. Germline V gene sequence: CDR1 LNHDA, CDR2 SQIVND (reference sequence). The CDR3 runs 14 residues. The CDR3 loop reads CASRGLVTIGEQYF. The CDR3 bases are TGTGCCAGTAGGGGACTAGTAACAATCGGCGAGCAGTACTTC.